A single sample is the source of the 29 T cell receptor beta chains below, sequenced in a study of blood T cell repertoires in COVID-19 (TCRdb year 2020). Library preparation was by the immunoSEQ multiplex PCR assay. TCRdb mirrors the immuneACCESS table, restricted to in-frame sequences. Some clones are absent from its copies; in checked studies, under half trace to an unresolved V gene, and the reason for the others is unknown. In all, the sample holds 200,000 to 250,000 clones, and around 84% of those were seen once. Clones ranked in the top ten supply 7.4% of the sample. The sample comprised PBMCs or T cells enriched from blood (not recorded which). These receptors were collected from a woman in her thirties or forties with acute COVID-19.

CDR3 nucleotide sequence: TGTGCCAGCAGCTCAACCGGACAGGGCAATGAGCAGTTCTTC. Translating gives CASSSTGQGNEQFF. The gene calls are TRBV7-9 and TRBJ2-1, with TRBD1 identical over 8 bases. V was pared by 4 bases and J by 6 bases, with 5 bases of the junction left unmatched. Germline loops: CDR1 SEHNR, CDR2 FQNEAQ (reference sequence). The CDR3 has 14 residues.

This sequence joins TRBV19 and TRBJ1-3, with no clear D. Trimming took 3 bases from V and 0 from J, leaving 12 bases between them. The CDR3 runs 16 residues. Germline values: CDR1 LNHDA, CDR2 SQIVND (reference sequence). The DNA for the CDR3 is TGTGCCAGTAGTATGCCCGGGAGCCCCTCTGGAAACACCATATATTTT. Translated, it gives CASSMPGSPSGNTIYF.

This clone has a handful of counts. The chain joins TRBV5-1 to TRBJ1-4; D may be TRBD1 (6 bases). The CDR3 spans 15 residues. Germline V gene sequence: CDR1 SGHRS, CDR2 YFSETQ. V was shortened by 4 bases and J by 8 bases, with 18 bases between the two germline ends. CDR3 nucleotide sequence: TGCGCCAGCAGCACCGGACAGCCGCTCGGCGAAAAACTGTTTTTT. Protein: CASSTGQPLGEKLFF.

The chain has TRBV27 and TRBJ1-6, with D unclear. The germline CDR1 and CDR2 sequences are MNHEY and SMNVEV (reference sequence). This CDR3 spans 15 amino acids. V lost 3 bases and J lost 4, with 10 bases in between. CDR3 protein: CASSFSGAYNSPLHF. In DNA form, the CDR3 reads TGTGCCAGCAGTTTCTCTGGAGCATATAATTCACCCCTCCACTTT.

V is TRBV5-4 and J is TRBJ2-7; 8 bases align to TRBD1. Germline lookup yields CDR1 SGHNT and CDR2 YYREEE (reference sequence). The CDR3 is 13 amino acids. The J segment lost 5 bases and the V segment lost 4 bases, leaving 5 bases of the junction unmatched. CDR3 sequence: CASSRDRLHEQYF. CDR3 in DNA: TGTGCCAGCAGCAGGGACAGGCTCCACGAGCAGTACTTC.

This clone was counted a few times. The chain uses TRBV6-1 and TRBJ1-4; D remains unclear. Trimming removed 2 bases from V and 6 bases from J, with 16 bases in between. The CDR3 length is 16 residues. In germline, CDR1 is MNHNS, CDR2 SASEGT. DNA for the CDR3: TGTGCCAGCAGTGAAAGTGTAGCGTTGAGCTATGAAAAACTGTTTTTT. Amino acids: CASSESVALSYEKLFF.

The chain employs TRBV5-1 and TRBJ2-7; 9 nucleotides agree with TRBD1. The CDR3 loop spans 13 amino acids. Germline assignment: CDR1 SGHRS and CDR2 YFSETQ. The junction had 4 bases not matched to a gene; V was cut back by 4 bases and J by 5 bases. This CDR3 is CASSIGTGNEQYF. CDR3 DNA: TGCGCCAGCAGCATCGGGACAGGGAACGAGCAGTACTTC.

This chain connects TRBV9 to TRBJ1-1; D might be TRBD1 (5 bases). Germline CDR1 is SGDLS and CDR2 is YYNGEE. The V gene lost 3 bases and the J gene lost 8 bases, with 20 bases spanning the gap. The length of the CDR3 is 15 residues. The DNA of the CDR3 is TGTGCCAGCAGCGCGAGAAACACGGGGCGGGGAGAAGCTTTCTTT. It translates to CASSARNTGRGEAFF.

This rearrangement joins TRBV3-1 (or the pseudogene TRBV3-2) to TRBJ2-3, with 12 bases matching TRBD2. Germline-derived CDR1 and CDR2 are LGHDT and YNNKEL (reference sequence). Trimming cost V 6 bases and J 0 bases; bases outside gene matches: 13. This CDR3 contains 19 residues. CDR3 protein: CASRPSTSGGITSTDTQYF. CDR3 DNA: TGTGCCAGCAGACCAAGCACTAGCGGGGGGATAACTAGCACAGATACGCAGTATTTT.

The chain couples TRBV6-5 to TRBJ1-6, with D unresolved. Trimming left V 4 bases short and J 7 bases short, with 14 bases between. The CDR3 contains 15 residues. Germline-derived CDR1 and CDR2 are MNHEY and SVGAGI. As DNA, the CDR3 is TGTGCCAGCAGTTTGTTTGACGGGAGAAATTCACCCCTCCACTTT. Protein product: CASSLFDGRNSPLHF.

J is TRBJ2-7 and V is TRBV2, with unresolved D. V gave up 5 bases and J gave up 0 bases, with 14 bases separating them. CDR1 and CDR2 (germline): SNHLY, FYNNEI. This CDR3 is 15 amino acids long. The CDR3 loop reads CASSPTYLSSYEQYF. CDR3 in DNA: TGTGCCAGCAGTCCGACTTACCTGAGCTCCTACGAGCAGTACTTC.

CDR3 region: CASSGERGNEQFF. CDR3 sequence (DNA): TGTGCCAGCAGTGGCGAGAGAGGCAATGAGCAGTTCTTC. The chain uses TRBV6-4 and TRBJ2-1; D gene uncertain. CDR3 length: 13 residues. V was trimmed by 4 bases and J by 6 bases, leaving 10 bases between them. Per germline, CDR1 MRHNA and CDR2 SNTAGT.

The rearrangement uses TRBV30 and TRBJ1-1, with 10 nucleotides matching TRBD1. The germline V gene encodes CDR1 GTSNPN and CDR2 SVGIG (reference sequence). The V gene end was trimmed by 2 bases and the J gene end by 4 bases; junction bases not matched to a gene: 13. The CDR3 extends over 17 amino acids. CDR3 sequence reads: CAWSPSRDRGRSTEAFF. DNA for the CDR3: TGTGCCTGGAGTCCGTCCCGGGACAGGGGCAGGAGCACTGAAGCTTTCTTT.

The chain joins TRBV29-1 to TRBJ2-7; perhaps TRBD2 as D (6 bases). In germline, CDR1 is SQVTM, CDR2 ANQGSEA. V dropped 7 bases and J dropped 5 bases, with 12 bases sitting between them. The CDR3 loop spans 11 amino acids. DNA of the CDR3: TGCAGCGGGGGGAGGTCCAACGAGCAGTACTTC. This codes for CSGGRSNEQYF.

The chain is built from TRBV24-1 and TRBJ2-5, with D uncertain. The CDR3 totals 13 residues. Trimming cost V 3 bases and J 4 bases, with 8 bases left between them. The germline V gene encodes CDR1 KGHDR and CDR2 SFDVKD. DNA of the CDR3: TGTGCCACCAGTGATGGTGGCAGAGAGACCCAGTACTTC. Translated, it gives CATSDGGRETQYF.

This clone was observed a few times. J is TRBJ2-1 and V is TRBV7-8; 9 bases line up with TRBD2. This CDR3 contains 15 residues. Unmatched junction bases numbered 5, after V lost 0 bases and J lost 8 bases. Germline V gene lookup returns CDR1 SGHVS and CDR2 FQNEAQ. CDR3 residues: CASSLASGSLYEQFF. The CDR3 region has the DNA TGTGCCAGCAGCTTAGCTAGCGGGAGTCTTTATGAGCAGTTCTTC.

To note about this clone: This specimen includes other DNA sequences encoding the same CDR3. The J gene is TRBJ1-3, the V gene TRBV12-3 or TRBV12-4; D remains ambiguous. The V gene lost 2 bases and the J gene lost 4 bases, with 6 bases spanning the gap. This CDR3 spans 13 amino acids. The CDR3, as DNA: TGTGCCAGCAGTTTATTATCCGGAAACACCATATATTTT. This gives the protein CASSLLSGNTIYF.

This chain links TRBV27 with TRBJ2-2; D perhaps matches TRBD1 (6 bases). The CDR3 consists of 12 residues. Per germline, CDR1 MNHEY and CDR2 SMNVEV (reference sequence). V lost 6 bases and J lost 7, with 9 bases in between. The CDR3 DNA reads TGTGCCAGCAGCACAGGGTTCGGGGAGCTGTTTTTT. Amino acids: CASSTGFGELFF.

The chain links TRBV10-2 to TRBJ1-2; 11 bases map to TRBD1. Germline loops: CDR1 WSHSY, CDR2 SAAADI. CDR3 size: 17 residues. V trimming: 4 bases; J trimming: 6 bases; junction bases outside the gene matches: 13. The CDR3 here is CASSGAGQGAHPNGYTF. Here the CDR3 DNA reads TGCGCCAGCAGTGGGGCCGGACAGGGGGCGCATCCAAATGGCTACACCTTC.

This clone was detected only once. V is TRBV6-5 and J is TRBJ1-5, with a weak D call TRBD1 (5 bases). Germline CDR1 is MNHEY and CDR2 is SVGAGI. The germline V and J ends were trimmed by 8 bases and 5 bases, with 10 bases remaining between them. The CDR3 is 12 amino acids. Here the CDR3 reads CASVDTHQPQHF. DNA for the CDR3: TGTGCCAGCGTGGACACTCATCAGCCCCAGCATTTT.

This chain connects TRBV29-1 to TRBJ2-2; 11 nucleotides agree with TRBD1. The CDR3 consists of 17 residues. CDR1 SQVTM and CDR2 ANQGSEA come from the germline V gene. With V trimmed by 6 bases and J by 4 bases, 13 bases remained unmatched. CDR3 protein: CSVDLGPGQGGTGELFF. CDR3 DNA sequence: TGCAGCGTCGACCTCGGACCGGGACAGGGGGGCACCGGGGAGCTGTTTTTT.

Note on this clone: This sample includes further DNA sequences coding for the same CDR3. V gene TRBV5-1 combines with J gene TRBJ2-2; D perhaps matches TRBD1 (8 bases). The CDR3 has 14 residues. CDR1 is SGHRS, CDR2 YFSETQ, per germline. Trimming pared 5 bases from V and 6 bases from J, leaving 14 bases between. The DNA of the CDR3 is TGCGCCAGCAGTTATACAGGGGGGGCCGGGGAGCTGTTTTTT. As protein: CASSYTGGAGELFF.

Of note for this clone: Germline and junction disagree at one end, which may indicate a read error. The chain carries TRBV25-1 and TRBJ1-1, with 8 positions matching TRBD1. This CDR3 spans 12 amino acids. In germline, CDR1 is MGHDK, CDR2 SYGVNS. CDR3 sequence (DNA): TGTGCCAGCAGTCACCCCCGGACAGGGCTCACCTTT. Amino acids: CASSHPRTGLTF.

The rearrangement joins TRBV9 to TRBJ2-7; TRBD2 aligns across 9 bases. In germline, CDR1 is SGDLS, CDR2 YYNGEE. The CDR3 consists of 16 residues. V lost 3 bases, J lost 2 bases, and 9 bases stayed unmatched. The CDR3, as DNA: TGTGCCAGCAGCGCCCAGGGGGGCGGGAGGGCCTACGAGCAGTACTTC. This codes for CASSAQGGGRAYEQYF.

This clone was recorded a few times. The chain combines TRBV6-1 with TRBJ1-1; tentatively, D is TRBD1 (5 bases). Between the trimmed V and J ends, which lost 9 bases and 0 bases, there was a span of 14 bases. The germline V gene has CDR1 MNHNS and CDR2 SASEGT. This CDR3 is built from 14 residues. The CDR3 here is CASSWRGMNTEAFF. CDR3 coding DNA: TGTGCCAGTAGCTGGCGGGGGATGAACACTGAAGCTTTCTTT.

The V call is TRBV19, the J call TRBJ1-2, with D possibly TRBD1 on 6 matching bases. Trimming cost V 6 bases and J 3 bases, with 8 bases left between them. The CDR3 sequence is 12 residues long. Germline V lookup: CDR1 LNHDA, CDR2 SQIVND (reference sequence). This chain's CDR3 is CASSKGDYGYTF. CDR3 sequence (DNA): TGTGCCAGTAGCAAGGGGGACTATGGCTACACCTTC.

The chain combines TRBV19 with TRBJ2-7; D is uncertain. V was pared by 3 bases and J by 3 bases, with 12 bases between. The V gene's germline CDR1 is LNHDA and CDR2 SQIVND (reference sequence). CDR3 length equals 14 residues. For the CDR3, the DNA is TGTGCCAGTAGTATCGGTCAGGTTAACTACGAGCAGTACTTC. Amino acids: CASSIGQVNYEQYF.

J is TRBJ2-1 and V is TRBV29-1; D is possibly TRBD1 (6 bases). Trimming stripped 6 bases from V and 10 bases from J, with 19 bases between. Germline CDR1 and CDR2: SQVTM and ANQGSEA. The CDR3 covers 13 residues. The CDR3 spells CSVLGGQTREQFF. CDR3 nucleotides: TGCAGCGTCCTTGGGGGCCAAACCCGAGAGCAGTTCTTC.

The V call is TRBV6-2 or TRBV6-3, the J call TRBJ1-1; no reliable D call. The CDR3 sequence is 15 residues long. Germline lookup yields CDR1 MNHEY and CDR2 SVGEGT. V dropped 4 bases and J dropped 0 bases, with 12 bases sitting between them. In DNA form, the CDR3 reads TGTGCCAGCAGTTCAGTCGGGGAAGTGAACACTGAAGCTTTCTTT. Its protein product is CASSSVGEVNTEAFF.